The T cell receptor (beta chain) described here comes from a study of regulatory T cells in long-lasting Graves disease. This clonotype was observed a handful of times. Libraries of TCR beta came from iRepertoire HTBI primers plus Arm-PCR of CDR3 regions. TCRdb independently ran MiXCR on the multiplex PCR reads; one entry per CDR3 protein. Seen here are about 420,000 distinct CDR3 sequences, about a sixth observed once, and the top ten hold 23%. Germline V gives CDR1 LNHDA, CDR2 SQIVND (reference sequence). CDR3 size: 14 residues. V lost 5 bases and J 6 bases, leaving 14 bases between the germline ends. Stated time point: newly diagnosed GD, antithyroid drugs for less than 3 months. PBMCs provided the RNA from which the TCR library was made. Peripheral blood, roughly 10 milliliters of it, was drawn into EDTA tubes. The same sample was also used in a study of T cells in Graves' hyperthyroidism and ophthalmopathy. From that paper: Diagnosis relied on clinical symptoms, serum thyroxine and TRAb, thyroid ultrasound and orbital computed tomography. The model predicted ophthalmopathy a median approximately 6.3 months before onset.

This sequence originates from a young woman with Graves disease. Source: peripheral blood mononuclear cells (PBMCs), taken at new diagnosis, from a patient treated with antithyroid drugs. The V gene is TRBV19, the J gene TRBJ1-5; tentatively, D is TRBD1 (6 bases). The CDR3 sequence: CASSLNRDLQPQHF. The DNA for the CDR3 is TGTGCCAGTAGTCTGAACAGGGACCTTCAGCCCCAGCATTTT.